This TCR beta chain was sequenced during a study of cytomegalovirus exposure and HLA in healthy donors. Comment on this clone: Its antigen is currently unknown.

General observations from the study: TCR beta chains numbering under 200 were designated cytomegalovirus-associated. Reported results showed that the classifier diagnosed cytomegalovirus status with high specificity and sensitivity.

60 Vbeta and 13 Jbeta primers were used in PCR. Produced via immunoSEQ multiplex PCR; TCRdb's table is partial and in-frame only. The sample lists about 260,000 clones, 80% to 90% occurring once. The receptor was isolated from a woman in her 40s in good health and CMV-seropositive. Sequenced sample: PBMCs.

The CDR3 sequence: CASSLVGRISSYNEQFF. Written as DNA, the CDR3 is TGTGCCAGCAGCTTAGTTGGGCGTATTAGCTCCTACAATGAGCAGTTCTTC. The chain is built from TRBV13 and TRBJ2-1; the D is unclear. V gave up 1 base and J gave up 0 bases, with 13 bases separating them. This CDR3 has 17 amino acids. Looked up from germline, CDR1 is PRHDT and CDR2 is FYEKMQ (reference sequence). Looking up the rest from reference TRBV13 and TRBJ2-1 gives the full variable domain: AAGVIQSPRHLIKEKRETATLKCYPIPRHDTVYWYQQGPGQDPQFLISFYEKMQSDKGSIPDRFSAQQFSDYHSELNMSSLELGDSALYFCASSLVGRISSYNEQFFGPGTRLTVL.